A selection of T cell receptor beta chains follows, all from one sample in a study of blood T cell repertoires in COVID-19. The assay was immunoSEQ multiplex PCR, and TCRdb's table has in-frame clones only and misses some. The repertoire holds just over 250,000 clones, with 87% as singletons. The sequenced material came from peripheral blood. Every receptor here comes from a woman aged 50 to 65 with acute or convalescent COVID-19. Both conserved end residues are part of each CDR3. The D gene is left open where the match is weak. Expanded clones are given a class, and other clones once, few, many or no size at all.

d_gene: TRBD2; v_gene: TRBV6-1; abundance: -; j_gene: TRBJ2-2; CDR3aa: CASSVLGLAGGHGELFF; CDR3nt: TGTGCCAGCAGTGTCTTGGGACTAGCGGGAGGGCACGGGGAGCTGTTTTTT
d_gene: -; v_gene: TRBV5-8; abundance: -; j_gene: TRBJ1-6; CDR3aa: CASSYDRNSPLHF; CDR3nt: TGTGCCAGCAGCTATGATCGGAATTCACCCCTCCACTTT
d_gene: TRBD2; v_gene: TRBV5-1; abundance: -; j_gene: TRBJ2-3; CDR3aa: CASSLLTSGAITDTQYF; CDR3nt: TGCGCCAGCAGCTTGCTGACTAGCGGGGCCATCACAGATACGCAGTATTTT
d_gene: -; v_gene: TRBV19; abundance: -; j_gene: TRBJ2-1; CDR3aa: CASSPTSDEQFF; CDR3nt: TGTGCCAGTAGCCCCACTAGTGATGAGCAGTTCTTC
d_gene: TRBD1; v_gene: TRBV4-2; abundance: few; j_gene: TRBJ1-5; CDR3aa: CASSQTSTGGDQPQHF; CDR3nt: TGTGCCAGCAGCCAAACTTCCACAGGGGGAGATCAGCCCCAGCATTTT
d_gene: TRBD2; v_gene: TRBV24-1; abundance: -; j_gene: TRBJ2-1; CDR3aa: CATSKTSGRPRGEQFF; CDR3nt: TGTGCCACCAGTAAGACTAGCGGAAGACCCAGGGGTGAGCAGTTCTTC
d_gene: -; v_gene: TRBV27; abundance: -; j_gene: TRBJ1-2; CDR3aa: CASSLAGNGYTF; CDR3nt: TGTGCCAGCAGTTTGGCAGGGAACGGCTACACCTTC
d_gene: -; v_gene: TRBV14; abundance: -; j_gene: TRBJ1-2; CDR3aa: CASSQMEVGGYTF; CDR3nt: TGTGCCAGCAGCCAAATGGAGGTCGGTGGCTACACCTTC
d_gene: TRBD1; v_gene: TRBV6-6; abundance: -; j_gene: TRBJ1-6; CDR3aa: CAIGVAQGGRSPLHF; CDR3nt: TGTGCCATCGGCGTGGCGCAGGGGGGTCGATCACCCCTCCACTTT
d_gene: TRBD2; v_gene: TRBV14; abundance: -; j_gene: TRBJ2-2; CDR3aa: CASSSGAGVRYTGELFF; CDR3nt: TGTGCCAGCAGCTCGGGCGCGGGGGTTCGGTACACCGGGGAGCTGTTTTTT
d_gene: -; v_gene: TRBV5-1; abundance: once; j_gene: TRBJ1-2; CDR3aa: CASSLGPGGDYGYTF; CDR3nt: TGCGCCAGCAGCTTGGGCCCGGGAGGAGACTATGGCTACACCTTC
d_gene: TRBD1; v_gene: TRBV4-1; abundance: few; j_gene: TRBJ1-5; CDR3aa: CASSQDVVSGGQGHQPQHF; CDR3nt: TGCGCCAGCAGCCAAGACGTTGTAAGCGGTGGACAGGGACATCAGCCCCAGCATTTT